The table lists the clone carrying this T cell receptor (beta chain) with a few counts. The sample comes from a study of blood T cells in healthy people across ages. A sample-barcoded 5' primer and a J-beta primer mix were used in a second PCR of roughly 7 to 11 cycles. TCRdb passed the 5' RACE reads through MiXCR, listing each CDR3 protein once. The table records about 1 million distinct CDR3 sequences, approximately 25% of them present only once. Looked up from germline, CDR1 is DFQATT and CDR2 is SNEGSKA (reference sequence). CDR3 length equals 12 residues. This same sample was also taken into another study, of T cells of mothers and their children.

This TCR came from a girl aged 2 to 10 in good health. The chain couples TRBV20-1 to TRBJ2-5; D not certain. The last part of the DNA fits TRBJ2-1 better; the J call may be wrong. The sequenced sample consisted of blood. CDR3 DNA: TGCAGTGCTAGTGGGCTAGTCGGTGAGCAGTTCTTC. This sequence encodes CSASGLVGEQFF.